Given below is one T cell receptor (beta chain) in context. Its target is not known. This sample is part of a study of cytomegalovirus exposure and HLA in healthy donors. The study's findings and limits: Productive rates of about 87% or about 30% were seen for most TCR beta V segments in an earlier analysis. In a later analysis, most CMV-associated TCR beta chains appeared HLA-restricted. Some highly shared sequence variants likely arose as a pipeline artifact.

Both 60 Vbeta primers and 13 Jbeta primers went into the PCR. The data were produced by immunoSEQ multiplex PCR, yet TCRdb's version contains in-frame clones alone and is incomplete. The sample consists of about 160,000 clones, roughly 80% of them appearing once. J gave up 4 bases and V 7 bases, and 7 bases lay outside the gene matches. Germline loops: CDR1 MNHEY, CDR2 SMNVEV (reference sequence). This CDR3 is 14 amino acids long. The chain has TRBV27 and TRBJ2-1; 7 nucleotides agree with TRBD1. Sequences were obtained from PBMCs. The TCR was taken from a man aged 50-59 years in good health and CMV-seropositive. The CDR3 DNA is TGTGCCAGCACCCAGACAGGGACGTACAATGAGCAGTTCTTC. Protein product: CASTQTGTYNEQFF.